One sample yielded the 6 T cell receptor beta chains listed below, sequenced in a study of technical replicates of blood from a handful of donors. The method was immunoSEQ multiplex PCR; TCRdb's version includes in-frame clones alone and lacks a portion of them. The table lists about 100,000 clones, roughly 95% of them singletons. What was sequenced was T cells isolated from PBMCs. The receptor source for this set is a human donor in good health.

V usage is TRBV18 and J usage is TRBJ1-1; perhaps TRBD1 as D (6 bases). V lost 1 base and J lost 3, with 6 bases in between. The CDR3 has 13 amino acids. CDR1 is KGHSH and CDR2 is LQKENI in the germline V gene. The CDR3 region has the DNA TGTGCCAGCTCACCACGGACAGACACTGAAGCTTTCTTT. Its protein product is CASSPRTDTEAFF.

The chain recombines TRBV4-2 with TRBJ2-7; 12 bases are a match to TRBD2. The CDR3 length is 17 residues. Looked up from germline, CDR1 is LGHNA and CDR2 is YNFKEQ. The ends lost 4 bases at V and 4 bases at J; junction bases unmatched: 11. Here the CDR3 DNA reads TGTGCCAGCAGCCCGTCTCAATTGACTAGCGGGAGATACGAGCAGTACTTC. Translation: CASSPSQLTSGRYEQYF.

The chain couples TRBV28 to TRBJ2-3; 9 nucleotides agree with TRBD2. In germline, CDR1 is MDHEN, CDR2 SYDVKM. The CDR3 extends over 14 amino acids. Trimming took 6 bases from V and 2 from J; bases not matched to a gene: 3. The CDR3 protein is CASRPGLATDTQYF. The CDR3 DNA is TGTGCCAGCAGGCCGGGACTAGCCACAGATACGCAGTATTTT.

This clone came up once. The chain recombines TRBV18 with TRBJ1-5, with D unresolved. The germline V and J ends were trimmed by 3 bases and 3 bases, with 9 bases remaining between them. Germline values: CDR1 KGHSH, CDR2 LQKENI. This CDR3 region has 14 residues. The CDR3 loop is CASSPGGANQPQHF. The CDR3 DNA sequence: TGTGCCAGCTCACCCGGCGGCGCCAATCAGCCCCAGCATTTT.

The chain carries TRBV10-3 and TRBJ2-3; the match to TRBD2 covers 13 bases. Germline V gene lookup returns CDR1 ENHRY and CDR2 SYGVKD. CDR3 length: 18 amino acids. V dropped 7 bases and J dropped 3; count of bases not matched to a gene: 13. CDR3 residues: CAINVLAGGPRATDTQYF. The CDR3 region has the DNA TGTGCCATCAACGTACTAGCGGGAGGGCCAAGGGCAACAGATACGCAGTATTTT.

The chain couples TRBV28 to TRBJ2-6; TRBD1 is a possible D gene (5 bases). Looked up from germline, CDR1 is MDHEN and CDR2 is SYDVKM. V lost 1 base to trimming and J lost 9 bases, with 10 bases between them. There are 14 residues in the CDR3. This chain's CDR3 is CASSLSGRDNVLTF. In DNA form, the CDR3 reads TGTGCCAGCAGTTTATCAGGCAGGGACAACGTCCTGACTTTC.